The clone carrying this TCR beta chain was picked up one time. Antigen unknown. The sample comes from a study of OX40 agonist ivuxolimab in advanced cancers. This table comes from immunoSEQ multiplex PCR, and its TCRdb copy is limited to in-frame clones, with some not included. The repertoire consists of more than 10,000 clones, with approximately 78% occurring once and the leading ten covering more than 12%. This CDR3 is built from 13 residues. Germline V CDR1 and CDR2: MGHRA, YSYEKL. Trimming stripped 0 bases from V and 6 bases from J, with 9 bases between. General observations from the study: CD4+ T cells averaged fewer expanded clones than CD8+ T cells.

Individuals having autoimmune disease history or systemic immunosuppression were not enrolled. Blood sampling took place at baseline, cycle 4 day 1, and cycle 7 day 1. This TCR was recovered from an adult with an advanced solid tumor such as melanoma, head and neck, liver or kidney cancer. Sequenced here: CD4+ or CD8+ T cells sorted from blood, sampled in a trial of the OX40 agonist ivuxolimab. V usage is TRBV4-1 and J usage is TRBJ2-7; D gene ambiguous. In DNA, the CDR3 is TGCGCCAGCAGCCAAGATTGGGGTACCGAGCAGTACTTC. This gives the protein CASSQDWGTEQYF.